The clone carrying this T cell receptor (beta chain) was counted many times. Its target is not known. The source of the sample is a study of tumor and adjacent non-tumor tissue in lung cancer. Turning to the study itself: Histology: about a dozen adenocarcinoma, a couple of squamous cell carcinoma, 1 small cell lung cancer.

The CDR3 is 17 residues long. Trimming cost V 5 bases and J 1 base; bases outside gene matches: 9. Germline values: CDR1 MGHRA, CDR2 YSYEKL. TCRbeta libraries were built with three rounds of nested PCR, modified from ARM-PCR. TCRdb called the multiplex PCR reads again in MiXCR, with one record for every CDR3 protein. Altogether about 85,000 distinct CDR3 sequences are present, approximately 57% being singletons, with the ten largest covering roughly 15%. Findings of the study overall: Top 100 clones took a larger repertoire share in normal lung.

This sample's RNA came from whole unsorted tissue. Between August and November 2014, newly diagnosed, chemotherapy-naive lung cancer patients underwent thoracic surgery in China. This chain connects TRBV4-1 to TRBJ1-5; the match to TRBD1 covers 9 bases. Sequencing was performed on lung tumor tissue. The receptor comes from a man between 65 and 85 years old with non-small cell lung cancer. The CDR3, as DNA: TGCGCCAGCAGCTCCGGGACAGGGACCAGGAGCAATCAGCCCCAGCATTTT. Translated: CASSSGTGTRSNQPQHF.